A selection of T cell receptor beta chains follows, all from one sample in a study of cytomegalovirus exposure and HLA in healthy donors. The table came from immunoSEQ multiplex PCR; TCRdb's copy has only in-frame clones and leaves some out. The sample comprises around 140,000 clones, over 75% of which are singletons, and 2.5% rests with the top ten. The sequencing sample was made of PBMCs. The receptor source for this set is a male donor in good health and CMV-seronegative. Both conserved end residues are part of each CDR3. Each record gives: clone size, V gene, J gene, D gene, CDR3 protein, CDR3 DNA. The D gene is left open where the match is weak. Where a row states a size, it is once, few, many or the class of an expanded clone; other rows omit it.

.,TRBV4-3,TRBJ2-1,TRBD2,CASSQLAGSYNEQFF,TGCGCCAGCAGCCAGCTAGCGGGCTCCTACAATGAGCAGTTCTTC
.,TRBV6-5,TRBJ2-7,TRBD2,CASSPREGYEQYF,TGTGCCAGCAGTCCCCGGGAGGGGTACGAGCAGTACTTC
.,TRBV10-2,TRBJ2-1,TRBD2,CASSEPSGTYNEQFF,TGCGCCAGCAGTGAACCCAGCGGGACCTACAATGAGCAGTTCTTC
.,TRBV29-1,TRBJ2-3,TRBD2,CSVGVTSGSGDTQYF,TGCAGCGTAGGCGTGACTAGCGGGAGTGGAGATACGCAGTATTTT
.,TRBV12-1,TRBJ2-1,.,CASSFCGPNEQFF,TGTGCCAGCAGCTTTTGTGGCCCCAATGAGCAGTTCTTC
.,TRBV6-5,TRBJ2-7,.,CASSYGSGKTYEQYF,TGTGCCAGCAGTTACGGCAGTGGTAAGACCTACGAGCAGTACTTC
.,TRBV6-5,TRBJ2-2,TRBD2,CASSLAREAGELFF,TGTGCCAGCAGCCTCGCCCGGGAGGCCGGGGAGCTGTTTTTT
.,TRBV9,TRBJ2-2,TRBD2,CASSVALAGFTNTGELFF,TGTGCCAGCAGCGTAGCTCTAGCGGGGTTTACGAACACCGGGGAGCTGTTTTTT
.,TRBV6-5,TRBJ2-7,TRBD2,CASSKAGTSCEQYF,TGTGCCAGCAGCAAAGCCGGGACTAGCTGCGAGCAGTACTTC
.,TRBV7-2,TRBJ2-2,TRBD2,CASSAGVSVGELFF,TGTGCCAGCAGCGCGGGGGTGTCTGTCGGGGAGCTGTTTTTT
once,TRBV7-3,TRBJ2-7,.,CASSPAPGGEQYF,TGTGCCAGCAGCCCCGCCCCCGGGGGCGAGCAGTACTTC
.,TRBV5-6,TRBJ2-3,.,CASSLLDRISTDTQYF,TGTGCCAGCAGCCTACTTGACAGAATCAGCACAGATACGCAGTATTTT
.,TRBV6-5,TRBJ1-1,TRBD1,CASSRGTGNTEAFF,TGTGCCAGCAGTCGAGGGACAGGGAACACTGAAGCTTTCTTT
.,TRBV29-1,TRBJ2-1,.,CSAGQRLTYNEQFF,TGCAGCGCTGGTCAGCGCCTCACCTACAATGAGCAGTTCTTC
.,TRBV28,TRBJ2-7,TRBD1,CASRELTGESYEQYF,TGTGCCAGCAGAGAACTAACAGGGGAATCCTACGAGCAGTACTTC
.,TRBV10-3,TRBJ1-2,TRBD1,CAISDHLGPQGKGYTF,TGTGCCATCAGTGATCATCTGGGTCCACAGGGGAAGGGCTACACCTTC
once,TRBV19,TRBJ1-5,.,CASSSRDWGQPQHF,TGTGCCAGTAGTTCCCGCGACTGGGGCCAGCCCCAGCATTTT
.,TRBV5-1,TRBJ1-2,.,CASSFGQSDGYTF,TGCGCCAGCAGCTTTGGACAGTCAGACGGCTACACCTTC
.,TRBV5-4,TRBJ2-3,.,CASSLGGALGDTQYF,TGTGCCAGCAGCTTGGGCGGGGCGTTGGGAGATACGCAGTATTTT
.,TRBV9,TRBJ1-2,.,CASSVDGGYGYTF,TGTGCCAGCAGCGTAGACGGAGGCTATGGCTACACCTTC
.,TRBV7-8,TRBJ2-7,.,CASSLVGPSYEQYF,TGTGCCAGCAGCTTAGTTGGGCCGAGTTACGAGCAGTACTTC
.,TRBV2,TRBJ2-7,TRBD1,CASSMSGTGRGEQYF,TGTGCCAGCAGTATGTCCGGGACAGGGAGGGGCGAGCAGTACTTC
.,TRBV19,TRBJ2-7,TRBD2,CASSMGRDGRYEQYF,TGTGCCAGTAGTATGGGGAGGGACGGTCGTTACGAGCAGTACTTC
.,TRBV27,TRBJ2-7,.,CASSFGGLTYEQYF,TGTGCCAGCAGTTTTGGGGGGTTAACCTACGAGCAGTACTTC
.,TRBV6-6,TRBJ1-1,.,CASSTTGNTEAFF,TGTGCCAGCAGTACGACAGGTAACACTGAAGCTTTCTTT
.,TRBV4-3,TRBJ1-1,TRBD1,CASSFRGRGKTEAFF,TGCGCCAGCAGCTTTAGGGGGCGAGGTAAAACTGAAGCTTTCTTT
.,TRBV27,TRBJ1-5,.,CASSFARGSDQPQHF,TGTGCCAGCAGTTTCGCCAGGGGCTCCGATCAGCCCCAGCATTTT
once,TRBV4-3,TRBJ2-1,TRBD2,CASSQIAGALYNEQFF,TGCGCCAGCAGCCAGATAGCGGGAGCATTGTACAATGAGCAGTTCTTC
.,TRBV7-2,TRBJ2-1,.,CASSFQGWNEQFF,TGTGCCAGCAGCTTTCAGGGTTGGAATGAGCAGTTCTTC
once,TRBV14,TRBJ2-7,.,CASSQLGREPYEQYF,TGTGCCAGCAGCCAATTAGGGAGAGAACCCTACGAGCAGTACTTC
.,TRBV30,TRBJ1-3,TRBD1,CAWSITGGPSGNTIYF,TGTGCCTGGAGTATAACAGGGGGACCCTCTGGAAACACCATATATTTT
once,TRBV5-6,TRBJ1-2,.,CASSLMRLAGGYTF,TGTGCCAGCAGCTTGATGAGACTGGCCGGTGGCTACACCTTC
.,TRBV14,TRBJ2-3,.,CASSSRTWLADTQYF,TGTGCCAGCAGCTCGCGGACTTGGCTCGCAGATACGCAGTATTTT
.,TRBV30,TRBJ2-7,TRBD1,CAWVGQGAYEQYF,TGTGCCTGGGTGGGGCAGGGGGCGTACGAGCAGTACTTC
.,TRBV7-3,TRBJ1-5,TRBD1,CASSLNRDRAIRRYQPQHF,TGTGCCAGCAGCTTAAATCGGGACAGGGCCATACGGCGGTATCAGCCCCAGCATTTT
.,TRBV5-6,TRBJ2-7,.,CASSGRTGRYEQYF,TGTGCCAGCTCAGGTCGCACAGGGAGATACGAGCAGTACTTC
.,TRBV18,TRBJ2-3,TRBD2,CASSPWTSGTVDTQYF,TGTGCCAGCTCACCCTGGACTAGCGGGACGGTAGATACGCAGTATTTT
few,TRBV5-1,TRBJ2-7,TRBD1,CASSWGPGQGQTEQYF,TGCGCCAGCAGCTGGGGTCCGGGACAGGGGCAAACCGAGCAGTACTTC
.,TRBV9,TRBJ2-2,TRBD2,CASSRTRSGRGTGELFF,TGTGCCAGCAGCCGAACCCGGAGCGGGAGGGGTACCGGGGAGCTGTTTTTT
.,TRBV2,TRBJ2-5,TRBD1,CASDAGTVGWETQYF,TGTGCCAGCGACGCCGGGACAGTGGGTTGGGAGACCCAGTACTTC
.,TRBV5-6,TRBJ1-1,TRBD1,CASSAFSRDSEAFF,TGTGCCAGCAGCGCATTCTCTCGGGACAGCGAAGCTTTCTTT
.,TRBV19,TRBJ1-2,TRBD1,CASSIARDRYYGYTF,TGTGCCAGTAGTATAGCAAGGGACAGATACTATGGCTACACCTTC
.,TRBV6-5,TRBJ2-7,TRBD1,CASSYEQGGYEQYF,TGTGCCAGCAGTTATGAACAGGGGGGCTACGAGCAGTACTTC
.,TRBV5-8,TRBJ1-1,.,CASSFGGGSPTEAFF,TGTGCCAGCAGCTTTGGTGGGGGCTCCCCCACTGAAGCTTTCTTT